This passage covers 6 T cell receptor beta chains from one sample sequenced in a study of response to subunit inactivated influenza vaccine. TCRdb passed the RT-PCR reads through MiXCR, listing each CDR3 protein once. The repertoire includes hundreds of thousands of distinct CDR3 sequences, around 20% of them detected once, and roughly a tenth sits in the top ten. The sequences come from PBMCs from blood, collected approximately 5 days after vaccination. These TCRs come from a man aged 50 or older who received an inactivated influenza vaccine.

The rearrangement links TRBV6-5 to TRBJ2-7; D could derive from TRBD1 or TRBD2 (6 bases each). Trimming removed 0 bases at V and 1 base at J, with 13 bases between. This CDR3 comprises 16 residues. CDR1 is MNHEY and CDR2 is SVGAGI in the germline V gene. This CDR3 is CASSYSGKGGSYEQYF. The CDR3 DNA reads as TGTGCCAGCAGTTACTCTGGGAAGGGGGGATCCTACGAGCAGTACTTC.

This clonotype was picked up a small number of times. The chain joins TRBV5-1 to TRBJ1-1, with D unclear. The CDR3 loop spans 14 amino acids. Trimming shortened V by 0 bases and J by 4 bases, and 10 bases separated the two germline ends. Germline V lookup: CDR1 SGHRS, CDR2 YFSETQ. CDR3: CASSLVYTATEAFF. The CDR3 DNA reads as TGCGCCAGCAGCTTGGTTTATACAGCCACTGAAGCTTTCTTT.

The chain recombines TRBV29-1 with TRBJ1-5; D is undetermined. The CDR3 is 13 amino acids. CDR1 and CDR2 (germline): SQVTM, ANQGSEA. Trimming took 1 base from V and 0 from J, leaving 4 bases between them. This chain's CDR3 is CSVEGDSNQPQHF. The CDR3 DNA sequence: TGCAGCGTTGAAGGGGATAGCAATCAGCCCCAGCATTTT.

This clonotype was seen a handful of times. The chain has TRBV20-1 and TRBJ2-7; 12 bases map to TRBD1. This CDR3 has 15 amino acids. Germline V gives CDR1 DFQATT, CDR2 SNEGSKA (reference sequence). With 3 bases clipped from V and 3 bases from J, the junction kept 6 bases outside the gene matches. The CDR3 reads CSARGTGGFGYEQYF. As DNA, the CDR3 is TGCAGTGCTAGGGGGACAGGGGGCTTCGGCTACGAGCAGTACTTC.

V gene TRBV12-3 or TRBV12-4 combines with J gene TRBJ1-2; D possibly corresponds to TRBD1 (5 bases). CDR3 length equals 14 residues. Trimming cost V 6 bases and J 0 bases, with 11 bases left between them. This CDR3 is CASSLTVSNYGYTF. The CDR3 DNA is TGTGCCAGCAGCTTGACAGTCTCTAACTATGGCTACACCTTC.

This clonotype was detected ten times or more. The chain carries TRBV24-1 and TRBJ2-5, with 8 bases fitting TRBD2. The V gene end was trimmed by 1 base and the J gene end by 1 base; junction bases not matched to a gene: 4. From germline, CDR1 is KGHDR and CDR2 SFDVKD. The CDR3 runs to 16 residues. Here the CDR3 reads CATSDFSTSGQETQYF. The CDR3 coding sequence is TGTGCCACCAGTGATTTTTCAACTAGCGGCCAAGAGACCCAGTACTTC.